This T cell receptor (beta chain) was captured in a study of T cell responses to AZD1222 COVID-19 vaccine. Overall study findings and caveats: Spike-specific TCR breadth and depth rose after two AZD1222 doses.

V was clipped by 2 bases and J by 1 base, with 5 bases between them. Germline CDR1 SQVTM, CDR2 ANQGSEA. This CDR3 spans 12 amino acids. On this clone itself: Its target is not known.

Sequencing was performed with immunoSEQ multiplex PCR; in TCRdb, only in-frame clones are kept and a portion is missing. The profile shows 80,000 or so clones, roughly 90% of them singletons. V gene TRBV29-1 combines with J gene TRBJ1-1; D unclear. This sequence was found in an adult in good health. The specimen comprised peripheral blood, sampled on day 0 of MenACWY control vaccination. CDR3 bases: TGCAGCGTTGAACTTTCGAACACTGAAGCTTTCTTT. This sequence encodes CSVELSNTEAFF.